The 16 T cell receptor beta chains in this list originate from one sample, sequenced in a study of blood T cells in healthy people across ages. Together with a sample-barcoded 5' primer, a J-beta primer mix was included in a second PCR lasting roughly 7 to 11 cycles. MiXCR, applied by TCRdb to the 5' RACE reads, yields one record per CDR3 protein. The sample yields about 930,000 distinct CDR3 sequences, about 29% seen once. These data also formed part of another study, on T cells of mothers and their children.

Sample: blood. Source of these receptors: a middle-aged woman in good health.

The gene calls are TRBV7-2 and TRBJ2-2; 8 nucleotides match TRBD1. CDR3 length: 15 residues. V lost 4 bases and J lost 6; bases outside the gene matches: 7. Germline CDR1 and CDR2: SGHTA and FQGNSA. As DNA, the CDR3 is TGTGCCAGCAGCTCCGGACAGGGAAGGGCCGGGGAGCTGTTTTTT. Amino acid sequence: CASSSGQGRAGELFF.

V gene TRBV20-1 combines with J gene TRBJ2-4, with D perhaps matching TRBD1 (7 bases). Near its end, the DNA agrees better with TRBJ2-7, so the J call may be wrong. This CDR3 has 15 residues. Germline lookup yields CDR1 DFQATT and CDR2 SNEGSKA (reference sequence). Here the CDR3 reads CSARDPRGTESEQYF. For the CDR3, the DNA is TGCAGTGCTAGAGATCCCCGCGGGACAGAGAGCGAGCAGTACTTC.

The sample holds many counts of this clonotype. In DNA form, the CDR3 reads TGTGCCAGCAGTTTCGAGCCTACAGGACCTAACACAGATACGCAGTATTTT. Translation gives CASSFEPTGPNTDTQYF. This chain connects TRBV6-6 to TRBJ2-3; D might be TRBD1 (5 bases). Germline V lookup: CDR1 MNHNY, CDR2 SVGAGI (reference sequence). Trimming stripped 4 bases from V and 2 bases from J, with 19 bases between. This CDR3 comprises 17 residues.

The CDR3 DNA sequence: TGTGCCAGCAGGGCACTGGGTGGGGCCACCTACAATGAGCAGTTCTTC. Protein: CASRALGGATYNEQFF. The chain carries TRBV27 and TRBJ2-1; a weak D match, TRBD1 (5 bases). The germline V gene encodes CDR1 MNHEY and CDR2 SMNVEV (reference sequence). This CDR3 has 16 residues. V lost 6 bases to trimming and J lost 2 bases, with 17 bases between them.

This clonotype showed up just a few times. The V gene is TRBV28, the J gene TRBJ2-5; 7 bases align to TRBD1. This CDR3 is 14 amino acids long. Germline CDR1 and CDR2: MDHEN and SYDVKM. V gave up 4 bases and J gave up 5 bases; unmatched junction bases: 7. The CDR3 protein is CASSSLDRLETQYF. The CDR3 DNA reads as TGTGCCAGCAGTTCGTTGGACAGGCTGGAGACCCAGTACTTC.

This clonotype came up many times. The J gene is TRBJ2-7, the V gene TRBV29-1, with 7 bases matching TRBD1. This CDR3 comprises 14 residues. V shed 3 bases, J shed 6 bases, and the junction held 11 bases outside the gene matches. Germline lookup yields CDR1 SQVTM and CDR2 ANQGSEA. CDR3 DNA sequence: TGCAGCGTTGACAGGGGGTCCCAAACGGGCGAGCAGTACTTC. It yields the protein CSVDRGSQTGEQYF.

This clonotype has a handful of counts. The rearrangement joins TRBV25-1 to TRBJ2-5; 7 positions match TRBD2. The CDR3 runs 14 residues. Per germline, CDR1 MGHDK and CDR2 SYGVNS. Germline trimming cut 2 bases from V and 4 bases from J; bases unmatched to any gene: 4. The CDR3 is CASSEEGTTETQYF. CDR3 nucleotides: TGTGCCAGCAGTGAAGAGGGGACTACAGAGACCCAGTACTTC.

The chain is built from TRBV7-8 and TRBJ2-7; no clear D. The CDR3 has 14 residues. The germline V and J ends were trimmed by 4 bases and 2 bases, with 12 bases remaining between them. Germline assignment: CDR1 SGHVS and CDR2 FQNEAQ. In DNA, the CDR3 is TGTGCCAGCAGCTCCAATACTTATCCCTACGAGCAGTACTTC. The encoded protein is CASSSNTYPYEQYF.

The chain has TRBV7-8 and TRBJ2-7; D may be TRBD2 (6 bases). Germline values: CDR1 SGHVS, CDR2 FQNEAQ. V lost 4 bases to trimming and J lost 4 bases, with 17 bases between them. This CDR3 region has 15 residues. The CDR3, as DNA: TGTGCCAGCAGCTCCCCGATGGGGGACTCGTACGAGCAGTACTTC. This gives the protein CASSSPMGDSYEQYF.

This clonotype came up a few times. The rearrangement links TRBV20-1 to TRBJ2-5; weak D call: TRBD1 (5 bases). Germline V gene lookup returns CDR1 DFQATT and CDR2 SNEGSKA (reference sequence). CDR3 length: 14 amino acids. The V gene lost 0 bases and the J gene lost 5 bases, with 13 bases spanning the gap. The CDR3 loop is CSARDALGRETQYF. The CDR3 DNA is TGCAGTGCTAGAGATGCTCTGGGGCGGGAGACCCAGTACTTC.

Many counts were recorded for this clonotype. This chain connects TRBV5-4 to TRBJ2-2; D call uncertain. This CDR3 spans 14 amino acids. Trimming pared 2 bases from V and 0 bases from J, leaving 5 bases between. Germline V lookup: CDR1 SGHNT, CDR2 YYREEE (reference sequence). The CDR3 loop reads CASSFGPNTGELFF. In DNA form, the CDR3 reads TGTGCCAGCAGCTTTGGCCCGAACACCGGGGAGCTGTTTTTT.

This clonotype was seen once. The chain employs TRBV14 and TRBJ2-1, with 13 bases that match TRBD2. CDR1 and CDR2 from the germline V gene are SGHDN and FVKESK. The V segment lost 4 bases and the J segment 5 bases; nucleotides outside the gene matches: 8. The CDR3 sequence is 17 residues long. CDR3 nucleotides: TGTGCCAGCAGCCCACTCAGGACTAGCGGGGGAAACAATGAGCAGTTCTTC. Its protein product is CASSPLRTSGGNNEQFF.

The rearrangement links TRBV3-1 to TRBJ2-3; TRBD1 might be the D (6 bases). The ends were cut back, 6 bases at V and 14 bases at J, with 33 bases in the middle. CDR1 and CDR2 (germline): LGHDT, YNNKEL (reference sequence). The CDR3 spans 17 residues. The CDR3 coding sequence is TGTGCCAGCAGTCAGGATACCGGGACACATCTCAATGAAAAACTGTATTTT. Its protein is CASSQDTGTHLNEKLYF.

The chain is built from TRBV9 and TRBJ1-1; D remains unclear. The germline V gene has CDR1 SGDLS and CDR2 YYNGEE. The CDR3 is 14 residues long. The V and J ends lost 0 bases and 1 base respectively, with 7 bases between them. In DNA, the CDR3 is TGTGCCAGCAGCGTAGGTGGCCAGAACACTGAAGCTTTCTTT. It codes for CASSVGGQNTEAFF.

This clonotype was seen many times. The CDR3 spells CSVGHLNTEAFF. The DNA for the CDR3 is TGCAGCGTGGGACACTTGAACACTGAAGCTTTCTTT. V gene TRBV29-1 combines with J gene TRBJ1-1; the D gene is possibly TRBD1 (6 bases). Germline CDR1 SQVTM, CDR2 ANQGSEA. This CDR3 has 12 residues. Trimming took 6 bases from V and 0 from J, leaving 8 bases between them.

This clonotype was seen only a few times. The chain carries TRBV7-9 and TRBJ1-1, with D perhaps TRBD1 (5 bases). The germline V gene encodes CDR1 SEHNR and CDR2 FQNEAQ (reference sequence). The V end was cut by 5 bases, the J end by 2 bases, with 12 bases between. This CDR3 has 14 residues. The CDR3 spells CASSLTEVNTEAFF. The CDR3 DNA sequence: TGTGCCAGCAGCCTGACAGAAGTTAACACTGAAGCTTTCTTT.